This T cell receptor (beta chain) was captured in a study of shared clonotypes between healthy human individuals. Germline assignment: CDR1 MDHEN and CDR2 SYDVKM. The CDR3 sequence is 13 residues long. V was clipped by 6 bases and J by 5 bases, with 14 bases between them. Clones were sequenced by immunoSEQ multiplex PCR, and TCRdb holds only the in-frame ones, with some missing. In the table there are roughly 2.2 million clones, around 92% of which are singletons. The sequenced sample was naive CD4+ T cells from PBMCs. The subset is: CD45RA+ positively selected. J is TRBJ2-7 and V is TRBV28; D tentatively fits TRBD1 or TRBD2 (5 bases each). This receptor was taken from a man aged 18 to 29 in good health. Some clones in this sample may be carry-over from other donors' samples. CDR3 sequence reads: CASRPGTIDEQYF. Written as DNA, the CDR3 is TGTGCCAGCAGGCCCGGGACCATCGACGAGCAGTACTTC.